This is a list of T cell receptor beta chains from one sample in a study of PD-L1 blockade in urothelial cancer. Some clones are missing from TCRdb's copy, which holds only in-frame ones; the method was immunoSEQ multiplex PCR. Of about 80,000 clones in the sample, 70% to 90% are singletons; the top ten hold about 6.7%. This specimen consisted of PBMCs, obtained around atezolizumab (anti-PD-L1) treatment. Receptor source: a man aged 40-50 years with urothelial cancer. Each CDR3 is given with its conserved first and last residue. Fields, in order: J gene, V gene, clone size, D gene, CDR3 protein. D genes are given only for firm matches. Expanded clones are given a class, and other clones once, few, many or no size at all.

TRBJ1-4 | TRBV19 | . | . | CASSIKRTTNEKLFF
TRBJ2-5 | TRBV25-1 | . | . | CASSDDGARRETQYF
TRBJ1-1 | TRBV18 | . | . | CASSPPGTPMNTEAFF
TRBJ1-1 | TRBV19 | . | TRBD1 | CASTPQTGRRKAFF
TRBJ2-5 | TRBV7-3 | . | TRBD1 | CASSRGGDRGETQYF
TRBJ1-4 | TRBV27 | . | TRBD1 | CASSLDRGFANEKLFF
TRBJ2-7 | TRBV7-2 | . | TRBD2 | CASSLPDSGGRYEQYF
TRBJ1-2 | TRBV9 | . | TRBD1 | CASSRGKTDRAGLWDGYTF
TRBJ1-2 | TRBV5-6 | . | . | CASSLIQNYGYTF
TRBJ1-2 | TRBV28 | . | TRBD1 | CASSSEGTGRGYTF
TRBJ2-2 | TRBV29-1 | . | . | CSVEGWEENTGELFF
TRBJ2-1 | TRBV19 | . | TRBD2 | CASSAAGVGYEQFF
TRBJ2-1 | TRBV5-1 | . | . | CASSSGLSYNEQFF
TRBJ1-1 | TRBV19 | . | . | CASTHRRGTEAFF
TRBJ1-1 | TRBV28 | . | TRBD1 | CASSLGDRVSGEAFF
TRBJ1-2 | TRBV21-1 | . | . | CASSKAGAVYGYTF
TRBJ2-1 | TRBV27 | . | . | CASSDPHRAGVNEQFF
TRBJ2-5 | TRBV6-1 | . | . | CASSGGQSRTQYF
TRBJ2-5 | TRBV27 | . | TRBD2 | CASSFTQRTSGVGETQYF
TRBJ1-1 | TRBV2 | . | . | CASREGLVAFF
TRBJ1-1 | TRBV4-1 | . | . | CASSPRAGNTEAFF
TRBJ2-7 | TRBV11-2 | few | . | CASSSPSEQYF
TRBJ2-7 | TRBV27 | . | . | CASSPGGPYEQYF
TRBJ1-5 | TRBV15 | . | . | CATSEPGGQPQHF
TRBJ1-5 | TRBV19 | . | . | CASSSQANQPQHF
TRBJ1-1 | TRBV4-2 | . | . | CASSQVAQNTEAFF
TRBJ2-3 | TRBV29-1 | . | . | CSVEEMASGTDTQYF
TRBJ2-2 | TRBV7-9 | . | . | CASSDRSPNTGELFF
TRBJ2-5 | TRBV9 | . | TRBD2 | CASSVATSSGQETQYF
TRBJ2-7 | TRBV7-2 | . | TRBD1 | CASSPRDRGTYEQYF
TRBJ2-7 | TRBV4-1 | . | TRBD1 | CASSQVSGTDYEQYF
TRBJ1-1 | TRBV23-1 | . | . | CASSQSGQGHTEAFF
TRBJ1-5 | TRBV2 | . | . | CASSAQGLSNQPQHF
TRBJ1-2 | TRBV6-6 | few | TRBD1 | CASRHSMDRLYGYTF
TRBJ1-4 | TRBV27 | once | . | CASSPRTVRNEKLFF
TRBJ2-2 | TRBV5-1 | . | TRBD1 | CASSLGINRGRTGELFF
TRBJ2-1 | TRBV28 | . | TRBD2 | CASSFGGSTYNEQFF
TRBJ2-7 | TRBV11-2 | . | . | CASSSTTTNQQYF
TRBJ2-3 | TRBV2 | . | . | CASSPNTDTQYF
TRBJ1-1 | TRBV2 | once | TRBD1 | CASTNRGIGGAFF
TRBJ1-3 | TRBV28 | . | . | CASRRSHTIYF
TRBJ1-2 | TRBV4-3 | . | TRBD1 | CASSRRDRASNGYTF
TRBJ2-1 | TRBV7-3 | . | TRBD2 | CASSFTSESYNEQFF
TRBJ2-7 | TRBV5-6 | . | TRBD2 | CASSLSGTSSYEQYF
TRBJ1-1 | TRBV12-5 | . | . | CASGLSVNTEAFF
TRBJ2-3 | TRBV19 | . | TRBD2 | CASSISGSLDTQYF
TRBJ2-1 | TRBV27 | . | . | CASRPLKGHEQFF
TRBJ2-7 | TRBV6-6 | . | TRBD1 | CASSYSTTGAPYEQYF
TRBJ2-7 | TRBV2 | few | . | CASSSQTSRYF
TRBJ1-1 | TRBV2 | . | . | CASSVRGAVMNTEAFF
TRBJ1-4 | TRBV2 | . | . | CASSEVISGRGNEKLFF
TRBJ2-5 | TRBV5-1 | few | . | CASSPLDSQETQYF
TRBJ2-7 | TRBV28 | . | TRBD1 | CASTLGQGTYEQYF
TRBJ2-7 | TRBV5-1 | . | . | CASRPGQGRREQYF
TRBJ1-2 | TRBV5-4 | . | . | CASSLVGRNYGYTF
TRBJ2-4 | TRBV30 | . | . | CAWSVGALAKNIQYF
TRBJ1-2 | TRBV7-9 | . | TRBD1 | CASSLTGGADGYTF
TRBJ2-7 | TRBV30 | once | . | CAYDPPARGYEQYF
TRBJ2-1 | TRBV28 | . | TRBD2 | CASSSTSGRFF
TRBJ2-1 | TRBV21-1 | . | . | CASSSRPGTGGHNEQFF